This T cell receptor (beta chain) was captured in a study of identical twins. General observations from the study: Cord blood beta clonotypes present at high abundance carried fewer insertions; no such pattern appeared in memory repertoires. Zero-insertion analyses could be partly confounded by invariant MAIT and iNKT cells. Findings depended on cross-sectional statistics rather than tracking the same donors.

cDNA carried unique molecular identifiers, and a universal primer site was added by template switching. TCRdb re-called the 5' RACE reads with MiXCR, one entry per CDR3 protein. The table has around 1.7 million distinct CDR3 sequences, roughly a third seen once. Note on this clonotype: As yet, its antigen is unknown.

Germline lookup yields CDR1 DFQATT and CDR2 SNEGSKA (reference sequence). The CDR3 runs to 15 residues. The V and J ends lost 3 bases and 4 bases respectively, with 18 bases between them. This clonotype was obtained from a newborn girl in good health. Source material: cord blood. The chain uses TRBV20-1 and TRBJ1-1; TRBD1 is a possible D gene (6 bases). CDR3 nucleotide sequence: TGCAGTGCTAGCAATTGGCCTAAGGGGGTCACTGAAGCTTTCTTT. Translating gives CSASNWPKGVTEAFF.